One sample yielded the 24 T cell receptor beta chains listed below, sequenced in a study of blood T cell repertoires in COVID-19. Generated by immunoSEQ multiplex PCR, the TCRdb table keeps only in-frame clones and is missing some. The sample lists some 200,000 clones, roughly 82% occurring once. Specimen: peripheral blood. The origin of the receptors is a man aged 45-60 years with active or convalescent COVID-19.

The chain recombines TRBV5-1 with TRBJ2-7; 11 bases match TRBD2. Germline V gene sequence: CDR1 SGHRS, CDR2 YFSETQ. J gave up 7 bases and V 0 bases, and 6 bases lay outside the gene matches. The CDR3 runs to 15 residues. The CDR3 DNA reads as TGCGCCAGCAGCTTGGAGCTAGCGGGAGGAGGGGAGCAGTACTTC. Translation gives CASSLELAGGGEQYF.

This clone was seen only once. The chain carries TRBV20-1 and TRBJ2-7, with TRBD1 identical over 9 bases. Germline values: CDR1 DFQATT, CDR2 SNEGSKA (reference sequence). CDR3 length equals 14 residues. V shed 3 bases, J shed 4 bases, and the junction held 7 bases outside the gene matches. This CDR3 is CSASPGQGIYEQYV. The CDR3 DNA follows: TGCAGTGCTAGTCCGGGACAGGGTATTTACGAGCAGTACGTC.

J is TRBJ1-6 and V is TRBV15, with TRBD1 matching over 8 bases. Trimming took 3 bases from V and 7 from J; bases not matched to a gene: 8. The CDR3 consists of 16 residues. Germline loops: CDR1 LNHNV, CDR2 YYDKDF (reference sequence). The CDR3 here is CATSSRGDRQNSPLHF. CDR3 DNA sequence: TGTGCCACCAGCAGTAGGGGGGACAGGCAAAATTCACCCCTCCACTTT. Based on the CDR3 plus reference TRBV15 and TRBJ1-6, the full variable domain is DAMVIQNPRYQVTQFGKPVTLSCSQTLNHNVMYWYQQKSSQAPKLLFHYYDKDFNNEADTPDNFQSRRPNTSFCFLDIRSPGLGDTAMYLCATSSRGDRQNSPLHFGNGTRLTVT.

V gene TRBV19 combines with J gene TRBJ2-5, with 9 bases lining up with TRBD2. The germline V gene has CDR1 LNHDA and CDR2 SQIVND (reference sequence). The length of the CDR3 is 14 residues. Losses at the gene ends were 3 bases for V and 3 bases for J; bases not matched to a gene: 2. The CDR3 here is CASSIVAGEETQYF. CDR3 bases: TGTGCCAGTAGTATTGTAGCGGGGGAAGAGACCCAGTACTTC.

This chain links TRBV7-2 with TRBJ2-7, with a tentative D call TRBD1 (6 bases). This CDR3 has 13 residues. Trimming cost V 5 bases and J 2 bases, with 10 bases left between them. CDR1 is SGHTA, CDR2 FQGNSA, per germline. DNA for the CDR3: TGTGCCAGCAGCCTCCAGGGGACCTACGAGCAGTACGTC. Translated, it gives CASSLQGTYEQYV.

The rearrangement uses TRBV24-1 and TRBJ2-3; no clear D. Per the germline V gene, CDR1 is KGHDR and CDR2 is SFDVKD. V lost 3 bases, J lost 2 bases, and 11 bases lay in between. The CDR3 covers 15 residues. CDR3 sequence (DNA): TGTGCCACCAGTGATAGGCGCGGTCCCACAGATACGCAGTATTTT. This gives the protein CATSDRRGPTDTQYF.

This chain connects TRBV7-9 to TRBJ1-2; 8 bases fit TRBD1. V lost 2 bases and J lost 5; bases outside the gene matches: 4. This CDR3 is 14 amino acids long. CDR1 is SEHNR and CDR2 is FQNEAQ in the germline V gene (reference sequence). The CDR3 protein is CASSLSGGEYGYTF. The CDR3 DNA reads as TGTGCCAGCAGCTTATCAGGGGGCGAGTATGGCTACACCTTC.

The genes are TRBV6-6 and TRBJ2-5; 7 bases map to TRBD1. The CDR3 consists of 15 residues. Unmatched junction bases numbered 11, after V lost 7 bases and J lost 3 bases. The germline V gene encodes CDR1 MNHNY and CDR2 SVGAGI (reference sequence). The CDR3 sequence is CASTESTGPEETQYF. CDR3 DNA sequence: TGTGCCAGCACCGAATCGACAGGGCCTGAAGAGACCCAGTACTTC.

The J gene is TRBJ2-1, the V gene TRBV28, with 10 bases aligning to TRBD2. This CDR3 region has 14 residues. Looked up from germline, CDR1 is MDHEN and CDR2 is SYDVKM. After removal of 6 bases from V and 4 bases from J, the junction contained 3 bases not matched to a gene. CDR3 amino acids: CASSGLAAYNEQFF. CDR3 DNA: TGTGCCAGCAGCGGACTAGCGGCTTACAATGAGCAGTTCTTC. Filled out from reference TRBV28 and TRBJ2-1, the complete variable domain reads DVKVTQSSRYLVKRTGEKVFLECVQDMDHENMFWYRQDPGLGLRLIYFSYDVKMKEKGDIPEGYSVSREKKERFSLILESASTNQTSMYLCASSGLAAYNEQFFGPGTRLTVL.

J is TRBJ2-7 and V is TRBV13, with D unresolved. Trimming pared 0 bases from V and 3 bases from J, leaving 6 bases between. Germline lookup yields CDR1 PRHDT and CDR2 FYEKMQ (reference sequence). The CDR3 contains 13 residues. CDR3: CASSLGQIYEQYF. In DNA, the CDR3 is TGTGCCAGCAGCTTAGGACAGATCTACGAGCAGTACTTC.

V is TRBV7-9 and J is TRBJ2-1, with D unclear. CDR3 length: 12 residues. V lost 5 bases to trimming and J lost 3 bases, with 5 bases between them. The V gene's germline CDR1 is SEHNR and CDR2 FQNEAQ (reference sequence). CDR3 sequence reads: CASSPNYNEQFF. CDR3 nucleotides: TGTGCCAGCAGCCCCAACTACAATGAGCAGTTCTTC.

In its sample, this clone was seen once. The chain is built from TRBV5-1 and TRBJ1-4; D is undetermined. V lost 6 bases and J lost 8, with 17 bases in between. The CDR3 covers 14 residues. Germline V gene sequence: CDR1 SGHRS, CDR2 YFSETQ. The CDR3 nucleotides read TGCGCCAGCACCTCGAATGGCGCGGGGGAAAAACTGTTTTTT. Translating gives CASTSNGAGEKLFF.

This chain links TRBV5-4 with TRBJ1-1, with D unclear. Trimming cost V 4 bases and J 4 bases, with 17 bases left between them. CDR3 length: 15 residues. In germline, CDR1 is SGHNT, CDR2 YYREEE (reference sequence). CDR3 nucleotides: TGTGCCAGCAGCGATCCCGGGGTGGGAGGCACTGAAGCTTTCTTT. Translated, it gives CASSDPGVGGTEAFF.

This chain uses TRBV6-5 with TRBJ2-1; a weak D match, TRBD2 (5 bases). This CDR3 has 12 residues. The V gene lost 11 bases and the J gene lost 2 bases, with 10 bases spanning the gap. Looked up from germline, CDR1 is MNHEY and CDR2 is SVGAGI. CDR3: CAGGRAYNEQFF. In nucleotides, the CDR3 is TGTGCCGGAGGACGGGCCTACAATGAGCAGTTCTTC.

The CDR3 reads CASSKGTVDSNQPQHF. The CDR3 nucleotides are TGCGCCAGCAGCAAGGGGACAGTGGATAGCAATCAGCCCCAGCATTTT. The chain couples TRBV5-1 to TRBJ1-5; 7 bases align to TRBD1. The V segment lost 4 bases and the J segment 0 bases; nucleotides outside the gene matches: 7. The CDR3 length is 16 residues. Per the germline V gene, CDR1 is SGHRS and CDR2 is YFSETQ.

The chain links TRBV11-2 to TRBJ1-6; TRBD1 matches at 7 bases. Per germline, CDR1 SGHAT and CDR2 FQNNGV. V was pared by 1 base and J by 6 bases, with 6 bases of the junction left unmatched. The CDR3 consists of 16 residues. CDR3 DNA: TGTGCCAGCAGCTTAGGGCAGGGGGTCGCTAATTCACCCCTCCACTTT. Translated, it gives CASSLGQGVANSPLHF.

This clone was counted once. This chain uses TRBV9 with TRBJ2-2, with 8 bases identical to TRBD1. The germline V gene has CDR1 SGDLS and CDR2 YYNGEE. V was pared by 7 bases and J by 7 bases, with 6 bases of the junction left unmatched. There are 13 residues in the CDR3. The CDR3 nucleotides read TGTGCCAGCGGCGGGACAGGCTTCGGGGAGCTGTTTTTT. Protein: CASGGTGFGELFF.

Notes on this clone: The germline gene is not matched at one end of the junction; a read error may be the cause. V usage is TRBV7-9 and J usage is TRBJ2-3, with 10 bases fitting TRBD2. CDR1 and CDR2 from the germline V gene are SEHNR and FQNEAQ (reference sequence). There are 14 residues in the CDR3. The CDR3 protein is CASSSSGSTDTQYF. The CDR3 DNA sequence: TGTGCCAGCAGTTCTAGCGGGAGCACCGATACGCAGTATTTT.

This clone was found once. CDR3 nucleotides: TGTGCCAGCTCACCTACAGGGGACTCCTACAATGAGCAGTTCTTC. This sequence encodes CASSPTGDSYNEQFF. V and J are TRBV18 and TRBJ2-1, with TRBD1 identical over 7 bases. There are 15 residues in the CDR3. Germline CDR1 is KGHSH and CDR2 is LQKENI. Trimming cost V 3 bases and J 0 bases; bases outside gene matches: 2.

Of note for this clone: Other DNA variants within this sample encode the same CDR3. The chain is built from TRBV30 and TRBJ1-5; TRBD1 is a possible D gene (5 bases). The CDR3 totals 13 residues. The V gene lost 0 bases and the J gene lost 4 bases, with 7 bases spanning the gap. Germline values: CDR1 GTSNPN, CDR2 SVGIG (reference sequence). DNA for the CDR3: TGTGCCTGGAGTGTACCAGGGAATCAGCCCCAGCATTTT. Amino acid sequence: CAWSVPGNQPQHF.

This clone has just one count. CDR3 sequence (DNA): TGTGCCAGCAGTTTATTACTGAATGAGCAGTTCTTC. This encodes CASSLLLNEQFF. The chain joins TRBV28 to TRBJ2-1, with D unresolved. This CDR3 has 12 residues. CDR1 and CDR2 from the germline V gene are MDHEN and SYDVKM. V was pared by 1 base and J by 7 bases, with 5 bases between.

The CDR3 sequence: CARSVPGQGRGNQPQHF. CDR3 in DNA: TGTGCCAGAAGCGTCCCGGGACAGGGTAGGGGCAATCAGCCCCAGCATTTT. J is TRBJ1-5 and V is TRBV5-3, with TRBD1 identical over 9 bases. TRBV5-3 has ORF status, its function being uncertain. The CDR3 consists of 17 residues. J gave up 2 bases and V 4 bases, and 10 bases lay outside the gene matches.

The chain employs TRBV19 and TRBJ2-2; TRBD1 is a possible D gene (7 bases). V lost 3 bases and J lost 6, with 20 bases in between. Germline values: CDR1 LNHDA, CDR2 SQIVND (reference sequence). This CDR3 is built from 17 residues. CDR3 coding DNA: TGTGCCAGTAGTATCCGGACCACGAGCAGGGGGGCCGGGGAGCTGTTTTTT. It encodes CASSIRTTSRGAGELFF.

The chain is built from TRBV15 and TRBJ1-2; D is ambiguous. Trimming took 6 bases from V and 7 from J, leaving 12 bases between them. The CDR3 runs 12 residues. The germline gives CDR1 LNHNV, CDR2 YYDKDF (reference sequence). This CDR3 reads CATREGWGGYTF. CDR3 bases: TGTGCCACCAGGGAGGGTTGGGGTGGCTACACCTTC.